The 26 T cell receptor beta chains below all came from one sample that was sequenced in a study of T-cell memory formation after mild COVID-19. TCRdb ran MiXCR on the 5' RACE reads and lists one entry per CDR3 protein. The data hold 500,000 to 650,000 distinct CDR3 sequences, with less than 25% observed a single time. The specimen was PBMCs or a T cell subset sorted from them (not recorded which). These receptors came from an adult woman who had mild COVID-19 (a few samples of this study predate the infection). Cell type and time point are not known.

This clonotype came up a few times. V gene TRBV10-3 combines with J gene TRBJ2-7; D remains unclear. V was trimmed by 4 bases and J by 4 bases, leaving 5 bases between them. Per the germline V gene, CDR1 is ENHRY and CDR2 is SYGVKD. The length of the CDR3 is 11 residues. The CDR3, as DNA: TGTGCCATCAGTGGGGGTTACGAGCAGTACTTC. Protein product: CAISGGYEQYF.

This clonotype was seen a few times. The J gene is TRBJ2-1, the V gene TRBV5-1, with D perhaps TRBD2 (6 bases). CDR1 SGHRS and CDR2 YFSETQ come from the germline V gene. V lost 8 bases and J 5 bases, leaving 23 bases between the germline ends. The CDR3 length is 16 residues. Here the CDR3 DNA reads TGCGCCAGTAACCTCAGCCCGGGAGTAGGGGACAATGAGCAGTTCTTC. Protein: CASNLSPGVGDNEQFF. The whole variable domain, remainder taken from reference TRBV5-1 and TRBJ2-1, is KAGVTQTPRYLIKTRGQQVTLSCSPISGHRSVSWYQQTPGQGLQFLFEYFSETQRNKGNFPGRFSGRQFSNSRSEMNVSTLELGDSALYLCASNLSPGVGDNEQFFGPGTRLTVL.

The chain carries TRBV18 and TRBJ1-1, with unresolved D. Trimming cost V 2 bases and J 4 bases, with 14 bases left between them. The CDR3 contains 15 residues. CDR1 and CDR2 from the germline V gene are KGHSH and LQKENI. This chain's CDR3 is CASSPKGGWVTEAFF. Written as DNA, the CDR3 is TGTGCCAGCTCACCAAAGGGAGGTTGGGTCACTGAAGCTTTCTTT.

This clonotype was seen a single time. CDR3 loop: CASRRRDRLNYGYTF. CDR3 DNA sequence: TGTGCCAGCAGGAGACGGGACAGACTAAACTATGGCTACACCTTC. The chain uses TRBV2 and TRBJ1-2; 7 nucleotides align to TRBD1. CDR1 and CDR2 from the germline V gene are SNHLY and FYNNEI. The junction had 9 bases not matched to a gene; V was cut back by 6 bases and J by 2 bases. The CDR3 is made up of 15 amino acids.

The chain links TRBV9 to TRBJ1-6, with D possibly matching TRBD1 (6 bases). This CDR3 has 14 residues. Trimming stripped 3 bases from V and 8 bases from J, with 12 bases between. CDR1 is SGDLS, CDR2 YYNGEE, per germline. The CDR3: CASSEGDGDSPLHF. CDR3 in DNA: TGTGCCAGCAGCGAGGGGGACGGGGATTCACCCCTCCACTTT.

This chain links TRBV20-1 with TRBJ1-2; D is ambiguous. This CDR3 spans 13 amino acids. The germline CDR1 and CDR2 sequences are DFQATT and SNEGSKA (reference sequence). Trimming stripped 7 bases from V and 6 bases from J, with 18 bases between. The CDR3 loop is CSVAPWGPDGYTF. The CDR3 region has the DNA TGCAGTGTCGCTCCGTGGGGTCCTGATGGCTACACCTTC.

J is TRBJ2-1 and V is TRBV29-1, with D perhaps matching TRBD1 (5 bases). The ends were cut back, 8 bases at V and 6 bases at J, with 11 bases in the middle. Germline CDR1 SQVTM, CDR2 ANQGSEA. CDR3 length: 11 amino acids. Written as DNA, the CDR3 is TGCAGCCTGGCAGGGCCCAATGAGCAGTTCTTC. Protein product: CSLAGPNEQFF.

The V and J genes are TRBV7-2 and TRBJ2-7, with 9 positions matching TRBD2. Per germline, CDR1 SGHTA and CDR2 FQGNSA. V lost 5 bases and J lost 12; bases outside the gene matches: 17. CDR3 length equals 15 residues. The CDR3 here is CASSLMRLAGEDAYF. The CDR3 DNA sequence: TGTGCCAGCAGCCTAATGCGGTTAGCGGGAGAAGATGCGTACTTC.

This clonotype was found a few times. This chain links TRBV9 with TRBJ2-3; D may be TRBD1 or TRBD2 (5 bases each). The germline V and J ends were trimmed by 6 bases and 0 bases, with 23 bases remaining between them. Germline V gene lookup returns CDR1 SGDLS and CDR2 YYNGEE. The CDR3 loop spans 18 amino acids. As DNA, the CDR3 is TGTGCCAGCACACCCCCCTTGGATGGGACCCTCAGCACAGATACGCAGTATTTT. The encoded protein is CASTPPLDGTLSTDTQYF.

This clonotype was seen a single time. This rearrangement joins TRBV24-1 to TRBJ2-2; 7 bases line up with TRBD1. The CDR3 spans 14 residues. The ends lost 3 bases at V and 3 bases at J; junction bases unmatched: 0. Germline lookup yields CDR1 KGHDR and CDR2 SFDVKD. The CDR3 coding sequence is TGTGCCACCAGTGATCAGGGGGACACCGGGGAGCTGTTTTTT. Its translation is CATSDQGDTGELFF.

The V and J genes are TRBV5-4 and TRBJ2-7; 10 nucleotides line up with TRBD1. This CDR3 region has 17 residues. CDR1 is SGHNT and CDR2 is YYREEE in the germline V gene (reference sequence). Unmatched junction bases numbered 14, after V lost 0 bases and J lost 8 bases. The DNA for the CDR3 is TGTGCCAGCAGCTTGGAAGGTTTAATTGGGACAGGGGTCAAGCAGTACTTC. Its translation: CASSLEGLIGTGVKQYF.

This clonotype was found a few times. The rearrangement uses TRBV12-3 or TRBV12-4 and TRBJ2-3, with D unclear. The CDR3 runs to 15 residues. Trimming took off 3 bases at V and 0 bases at J, with 10 bases between the two ends. The CDR3 spells CASSFSRPSTDTQYF. Written as DNA, the CDR3 is TGTGCCAGCAGTTTTTCTAGACCGAGCACAGATACGCAGTATTTT.

The chain couples TRBV19 to TRBJ2-5; D might be TRBD1 or TRBD2, each matching 5 bases. V shed 6 bases and J shed 4 bases, with 15 bases lying between them. CDR3 length: 14 amino acids. Germline-derived CDR1 and CDR2 are LNHDA and SQIVND (reference sequence). The CDR3 here is CASSKDSGGETQYF. CDR3 nucleotides: TGTGCCAGTAGCAAAGACAGTGGGGGAGAGACCCAGTACTTC.

This clonotype was observed many times. The chain has TRBV12-3 or TRBV12-4 and TRBJ2-1, with TRBD1 matching over 7 bases. The CDR3 has 16 residues. Trimming cost V 5 bases and J 8 bases; bases outside gene matches: 15. DNA of the CDR3: TGTGCCAGCAGTATGGGACAGTTCCCCGCATCATATGAGCAGTTCTTC. This sequence encodes CASSMGQFPASYEQFF.

There are a few counts of this clonotype. This rearrangement joins TRBV7-8 to TRBJ2-3; 11 bases agree with TRBD2. V was pared by 8 bases and J by 4 bases, with 2 bases of the junction left unmatched. Germline CDR1 SGHVS, CDR2 FQNEAQ. This CDR3 spans 13 amino acids. CDR3 sequence reads: CASVLAGADTQYF. The DNA of the CDR3 is TGTGCCAGCGTACTAGCGGGGGCAGATACGCAGTATTTT.

This clonotype was recorded a few times. V gene TRBV29-1 combines with J gene TRBJ2-6; D unresolved. Between the trimmed V and J ends, which lost 5 bases and 0 bases, there was a span of 5 bases. The CDR3 length is 13 residues. Per the germline V gene, CDR1 is SQVTM and CDR2 is ANQGSEA. The CDR3, as DNA: TGCAGCGTTCCAGACTCTGGGGCCAACGTCCTGACTTTC. Translation: CSVPDSGANVLTF.

This clonotype showed up many times. This chain uses TRBV20-1 with TRBJ2-2; D tentatively fits TRBD1 or TRBD2 (5 bases each). The CDR3 length is 14 residues. V shed 6 bases and J shed 2 bases, with 13 bases lying between them. From germline, CDR1 is DFQATT and CDR2 SNEGSKA (reference sequence). The CDR3 region is CSAMGTTNTGELFF. DNA for the CDR3: TGCAGTGCCATGGGGACCACAAACACCGGGGAGCTGTTTTTT.

This chain links TRBV7-9 with TRBJ2-7; possible D gene TRBD2, 6 bases. CDR1 and CDR2 from the germline V gene are SEHNR and FQNEAQ (reference sequence). The CDR3 contains 14 residues. Between the trimmed V and J ends, which lost 8 bases and 2 bases, there was a span of 16 bases. CDR3 bases: TGTGCCAGCTTCGCAGGGAGGCCCCCCTACGAGCAGTACTTC. This gives the protein CASFAGRPPYEQYF. Full variable domain (outside the CDR3, taken from reference TRBV7-9 and TRBJ2-7): DTGVSQNPRHKITKRGQNVTFRCDPISEHNRLYWYRQTLGQGPEFLTYFQNEAQLEKSRLLSDRFSAERPKGSFSTLEIQRTEQGDSAMYLCASFAGRPPYEQYFGPGTRLTVT.

A few counts support this clonotype. This chain joins TRBV20-1 and TRBJ2-1; 13 bases are shared with TRBD2. In germline, CDR1 is DFQATT, CDR2 SNEGSKA (reference sequence). The CDR3 contains 15 residues. Germline trimming cut 5 bases from V and 3 bases from J; bases unmatched to any gene: 4. The CDR3 here is CSAAGLAGVYNEQFF. For the CDR3, the DNA is TGCAGTGCTGCTGGACTAGCGGGAGTCTACAATGAGCAGTTCTTC.

This clonotype was counted only a few times. The CDR3 DNA follows: TGCGCCAGCAGCCAAGATGGGGGGGGGAGGACTGAAGCTTTCTTT. Translated, it gives CASSQDGGGRTEAFF. The V gene is TRBV4-1, the J gene TRBJ1-1, with D possibly TRBD1 on 5 matching bases. Looked up from germline, CDR1 is MGHRA and CDR2 is YSYEKL. The V end lost 0 bases, the J end lost 5 bases, and 13 bases lay between the germline ends. The CDR3 has 15 residues.

V gene TRBV7-3 combines with J gene TRBJ2-2; 13 positions agree with TRBD2. Germline assignment: CDR1 SGHTA and CDR2 FQGTGA. The CDR3 length is 17 residues. The junction had 7 bases not matched to a gene; V was cut back by 4 bases and J by 5 bases. CDR3 in DNA: TGTGCCAGCAGCTCCTCACTAGCGGGGGGGCCGACCGGGGAGCTGTTTTTT. This translates into CASSSSLAGGPTGELFF.

This clonotype was seen more than once but under ten times. The chain employs TRBV5-1 and TRBJ2-7; D remains unclear. The CDR3 has 14 amino acids. V dropped 6 bases and J dropped 2 bases, with 15 bases sitting between them. Germline CDR1 and CDR2: SGHRS and YFSETQ. The CDR3 coding sequence is TGCGCCAGCAAAAGCCCCAATCGGCCCTACGAGCAGTACTTC. It is translated as CASKSPNRPYEQYF.

The gene calls are TRBV6-6 and TRBJ2-7, with 8 bases matching TRBD2. The length of the CDR3 is 15 residues. Trimming at V came to 5 bases and at J to 4 bases, leaving 10 bases not matched to a gene. Germline CDR1 reads MNHNY; CDR2 reads SVGAGI (reference sequence). The CDR3 DNA follows: TGTGCCAGCAGTCCTCGGGAGGGCCCCACATACGAGCAGTACTTC. Translated, it gives CASSPREGPTYEQYF.

A few counts support this clonotype. The chain has TRBV5-1 and TRBJ1-2, with TRBD1 as a possible D gene (5 bases). CDR1 is SGHRS and CDR2 is YFSETQ in the germline V gene. The CDR3 contains 14 residues. Trimming removed 4 bases at V and 0 bases at J, with 10 bases between. CDR3 nucleotide sequence: TGCGCCAGCAGCCCATACAGGACTAACTATGGCTACACCTTC. This sequence encodes CASSPYRTNYGYTF.

The chain recombines TRBV25-1 with TRBJ2-1; 14 bases map to TRBD2. The germline gives CDR1 MGHDK, CDR2 SYGVNS. The V gene end was trimmed by 1 base and the J gene end by 7 bases; junction bases not matched to a gene: 3. The CDR3 is made up of 16 amino acids. CDR3 bases: TGTGCCAGCAGTGAATTCGGGACTAGCGGGAGAAATGAGCAGTTCTTC. It is translated as CASSEFGTSGRNEQFF.

The chain is built from TRBV15 and TRBJ2-1; tentatively, D is TRBD1 or TRBD2 (5 bases each). This CDR3 is built from 15 residues. Germline values: CDR1 LNHNV, CDR2 YYDKDF (reference sequence). With 6 bases removed from V and 5 bases from J, the gap between germline ends came to 17 bases. CDR3 nucleotides: TGTGCCACCAGAACTACTCGAGGGGCAGACAATGAGCAGTTCTTC. Translating gives CATRTTRGADNEQFF.